Shown below are 23 T cell receptor beta chains from a single sample sequenced in a study of control samples from healthy donors and cancer patients. Clones were read by immunoSEQ multiplex PCR, and TCRdb kept only the in-frame ones, dropping some. The data show more than 60,000 clones, 85% to 90% seen once. Source material: PBMCs. The receptors stem from a man in his sixties with colorectal cancer.

The V gene is TRBV6-5, the J gene TRBJ1-5; D possibly corresponds to TRBD1 (6 bases). Germline assignment: CDR1 MNHEY and CDR2 SVGAGI. The V end lost 7 bases, the J end lost 6 bases, and 13 bases lay between the germline ends. The CDR3 totals 13 residues. The CDR3 DNA reads TGTGCCAGCAATAGGGGGGTCTCTCAGCCCCAGCATTTT. It specifies CASNRGVSQPQHF.

The chain combines TRBV4-1 with TRBJ2-7, with 8 nucleotides matching TRBD1. CDR1 MGHRA and CDR2 YSYEKL come from the germline V gene. V trimming: 4 bases; J trimming: 6 bases; junction bases outside the gene matches: 8. The CDR3 covers 14 residues. CDR3 residues: CASSPGRQGLEQYF. CDR3 in DNA: TGCGCCAGCAGCCCCGGAAGACAGGGGCTCGAGCAGTACTTC.

This chain links TRBV6-2 or TRBV6-3 with TRBJ1-1, with 10 nucleotides matching TRBD1. Looked up from germline, CDR1 is MNHEY and CDR2 is SVGEGT. The CDR3 consists of 13 residues. Germline trimming cut 5 bases from V and 9 bases from J; bases unmatched to any gene: 6. The CDR3 DNA reads TGTGCCAGCAGTCTGACAGGGGGCACAAAAGCTTTCTTT. This sequence encodes CASSLTGGTKAFF.

The chain recombines TRBV7-3 with TRBJ2-7; D remains unclear. CDR1 is SGHTA, CDR2 FQGTGA, per germline. The CDR3 sequence is 13 residues long. Trimming left V 5 bases short and J 0 bases short, with 8 bases between. In nucleotides, the CDR3 is TGTGCCAGCAGCCCTTCTGGCTCCTACGAGCAGTACTTC. It codes for CASSPSGSYEQYF.

This clone has just one count. One end of the junction fails to match germline, which may point to a read error. The rearrangement uses TRBV11-2 and TRBJ2-7; 8 nucleotides agree with TRBD1. Looked up from germline, CDR1 is SGHAT and CDR2 is FQNNGV. The CDR3 contains 14 residues. This chain's CDR3 is CASSLDRGFYEQYF. The CDR3 region has the DNA TGTGCCAGCAGCCTAGACAGGGGTTTCTACGAGCAGTACTTC.

The chain is built from TRBV20-1 and TRBJ1-5; 7 bases map to TRBD1. This CDR3 comprises 16 residues. The ends lost 3 bases at V and 2 bases at J; junction bases unmatched: 10. Germline V lookup: CDR1 DFQATT, CDR2 SNEGSKA (reference sequence). CDR3 in amino acids: CSASQRQGLGNQPQHF. The CDR3, as DNA: TGCAGTGCTAGTCAACGACAGGGTTTAGGCAATCAGCCCCAGCATTTT.

This chain connects TRBV18 to TRBJ2-2; no firm D call. Germline values: CDR1 KGHSH, CDR2 LQKENI. V shed 1 base and J shed 1 base, with 7 bases lying between them. The CDR3 covers 15 residues. The CDR3 protein is CASSPQEGNTGELFF. The CDR3 region has the DNA TGTGCCAGCTCACCACAGGAAGGGAACACCGGGGAGCTGTTTTTT.

The gene calls are TRBV4-2 and TRBJ1-5, with D possibly matching TRBD1 (5 bases). Trimming took off 0 bases at V and 7 bases at J, with 13 bases between the two ends. The CDR3 runs 15 residues. From germline, CDR1 is LGHNA and CDR2 YNFKEQ. Written as DNA, the CDR3 is TGTGCCAGCAGCCAAGAAGGGGCAGGGAGGCAGCCCCAGCATTTT. It translates to CASSQEGAGRQPQHF.

J is TRBJ1-6 and V is TRBV19; TRBD1 might be the D (5 bases). The CDR3 is made up of 17 amino acids. The V end lost 5 bases, the J end lost 0 bases, and 14 bases lay between the germline ends. Germline CDR1 is LNHDA and CDR2 is SQIVND (reference sequence). The CDR3 here is CASSVRDASSYNSPLHF. The CDR3, as DNA: TGTGCCAGTAGTGTCCGGGACGCGAGCTCCTATAATTCACCCCTCCACTTT.

This chain uses TRBV9 with TRBJ1-1; 9 nucleotides align to TRBD1. The J segment lost 5 bases and the V segment lost 6 bases, leaving 5 bases of the junction unmatched. This CDR3 is 13 amino acids long. The V gene's germline CDR1 is SGDLS and CDR2 YYNGEE. The CDR3 region has the DNA TGTGCCAGCACCGGGACAGGGAGTACTGAAGCTTTCTTT. Translation: CASTGTGSTEAFF.

The chain combines TRBV25-1 with TRBJ1-4; perhaps TRBD1 as D (5 bases). Germline V gene sequence: CDR1 MGHDK, CDR2 SYGVNS. Trimming left V 3 bases short and J 7 bases short, with 12 bases between. This CDR3 has 14 amino acids. The CDR3 loop reads CASSDSGGSEKLFF. The CDR3 region has the DNA TGTGCCAGCAGTGATTCCGGGGGTAGTGAAAAACTGTTTTTT.

As regards this clone: The junction and the germline gene differ at one end; a read error may be behind it. The chain uses TRBV19 and TRBJ1-6; D is unclear. Germline assignment: CDR1 LNHDA and CDR2 SQIVND (reference sequence). The CDR3 length is 15 residues. The CDR3, as DNA: TGTGCCAGTAGTGTAGACACCGTCTATAATTCACCCCTCCACTTT. Translation: CASSVDTVYNSPLHF.

The chain joins TRBV28 to TRBJ1-1, with TRBD1 matching 9 bases. The CDR3 runs to 14 residues. Germline CDR1 reads MDHEN; CDR2 reads SYDVKM. Germline trimming cut 2 bases from V and 10 bases from J; bases unmatched to any gene: 8. This chain's CDR3 is CASSLQTQGAGAFF. The DNA of the CDR3 is TGTGCCAGCAGTTTACAAACACAGGGGGCAGGAGCTTTCTTT.

The V call is TRBV2, the J call TRBJ1-6, with 8 positions matching TRBD1. The CDR3 length is 14 residues. The germline gives CDR1 SNHLY, CDR2 FYNNEI. With 4 bases clipped from V and 10 bases from J, the junction kept 6 bases outside the gene matches. CDR3 nucleotide sequence: TGTGCCAGCAGTGTTGTAGGGACAGGCTCACCCCTCCACTTT. Its translation is CASSVVGTGSPLHF.

The genes are TRBV7-2 and TRBJ1-2; the D gene is possibly TRBD1 (6 bases). Trimming took off 1 base at V and 3 bases at J, with 12 bases between the two ends. Germline lookup yields CDR1 SGHTA and CDR2 FQGNSA. This CDR3 region has 15 residues. DNA of the CDR3: TGTGCCAGCAGCTTAGGGGGGGGGCGGGACTATGGCTACACCTTC. Translated: CASSLGGGRDYGYTF. Together with reference TRBV7-2 and TRBJ1-2, the CDR3 gives the full variable domain: GAGVSQSPSNKVTEKGKDVELRCDPISGHTALYWYRQSLGQGLEFLIYFQGNSAPDKSGLPSDRFSAERTGGSVSTLTIQRTQQEDSAVYLCASSLGGGRDYGYTFGSGTRLTVV.

The chain couples TRBV4-1 to TRBJ1-1; no definite D call. CDR1 is MGHRA and CDR2 is YSYEKL in the germline V gene. V was cut by 3 bases and J by 4 bases, with 15 bases left in between. The CDR3 has 15 amino acids. As DNA, the CDR3 is TGCGCCAGCAGCCAGCCCTATGTTGACCCCACTGAAGCTTTCTTT. Encoded protein: CASSQPYVDPTEAFF.

The V gene is TRBV10-3, the J gene TRBJ2-5; 8 bases are shared with TRBD1. The CDR3 is made up of 13 amino acids. From germline, CDR1 is ENHRY and CDR2 SYGVKD. V shed 7 bases and J 4 bases; nucleotides not matched to a gene: 5. Written as DNA, the CDR3 is TGTGCCATCATAATTGACAGGGGAGAGACCCAGTACTTC. It encodes CAIIIDRGETQYF.

The chain couples TRBV28 to TRBJ1-6; D unresolved. The germline V gene has CDR1 MDHEN and CDR2 SYDVKM. The CDR3 is 14 residues long. Trimming took off 1 base at V and 7 bases at J, with 8 bases between the two ends. CDR3 amino acids: CASSLLGQNSPLHF. The CDR3, as DNA: TGTGCCAGCAGTTTATTAGGCCAAAATTCACCCCTCCACTTT.

V gene TRBV23-1 combines with J gene TRBJ2-2; 9 bases fit TRBD1. TRBV23-1 is flagged as an ORF with uncertain function. Trimming took 2 bases from V and 5 from J; bases not matched to a gene: 6. This CDR3 comprises 16 residues. CDR3 protein: CASSQRTGGRTGELFF. CDR3 nucleotides: TGCGCCAGCAGTCAAAGAACAGGGGGCCGGACCGGGGAGCTGTTTTTT.

The chain is built from TRBV10-1 and TRBJ2-3, with 8 bases identical to TRBD2. This CDR3 region has 14 residues. CDR1 is WNHNN and CDR2 is SYGVQD in the germline V gene (reference sequence). The V segment lost 5 bases and the J segment 1 base; nucleotides outside the gene matches: 2. The CDR3 loop reads CASSFSGGTDTQYF. The CDR3 coding sequence is TGCGCCAGCAGTTTTAGCGGGGGCACAGATACGCAGTATTTT.

V is TRBV29-1 and J is TRBJ2-5; 12 positions agree with TRBD1. This CDR3 is built from 14 residues. Germline CDR1 is SQVTM and CDR2 is ANQGSEA. V shed 7 bases, J shed 4 bases, and the junction held 7 bases outside the gene matches. The CDR3 reads CSATGQGARETQYF. As DNA, the CDR3 is TGCAGCGCTACGGGACAGGGGGCAAGAGAGACCCAGTACTTC.

V gene TRBV4-2 combines with J gene TRBJ1-2, with TRBD1 matching 7 bases. The length of the CDR3 is 16 residues. V shed 3 bases and J 4 bases; nucleotides not matched to a gene: 11. The germline V gene has CDR1 LGHNA and CDR2 YNFKEQ. DNA for the CDR3: TGTGCCAGCAGCCAGTCGCAGGTCCGGGACAGCTATGGCTACACCTTC. Amino acid sequence: CASSQSQVRDSYGYTF.

In its sample, this clone was seen a few times. This chain joins TRBV27 and TRBJ1-4, with D unclear. The length of the CDR3 is 13 residues. Trimming shortened V by 6 bases and J by 7 bases, and 12 bases separated the two germline ends. CDR1 is MNHEY, CDR2 SMNVEV, per germline (reference sequence). CDR3 coding DNA: TGTGCCAGCAGGTTTGGGGATGCTGAAAAACTGTTTTTT. Its translation is CASRFGDAEKLFF.